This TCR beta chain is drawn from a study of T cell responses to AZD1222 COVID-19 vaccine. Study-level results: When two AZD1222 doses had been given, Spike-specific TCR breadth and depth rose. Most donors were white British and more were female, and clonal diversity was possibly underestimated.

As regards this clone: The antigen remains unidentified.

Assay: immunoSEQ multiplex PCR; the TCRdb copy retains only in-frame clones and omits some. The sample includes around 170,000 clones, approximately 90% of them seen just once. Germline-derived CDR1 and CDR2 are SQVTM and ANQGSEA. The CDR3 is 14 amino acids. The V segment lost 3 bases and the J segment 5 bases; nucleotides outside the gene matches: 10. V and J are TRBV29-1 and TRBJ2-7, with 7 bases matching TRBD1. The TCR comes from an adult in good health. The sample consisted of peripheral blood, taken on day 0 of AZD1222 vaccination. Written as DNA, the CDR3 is TGCAGCGTTGAGGGCGGCAGGGGGTTCGACGAGCAGTACTTC. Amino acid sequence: CSVEGGRGFDEQYF.